This entry concerns a single T cell receptor (beta chain). Its cognate antigen is unknown. This table comes from immunoSEQ multiplex PCR, and its TCRdb copy is limited to in-frame clones, with some not included. The table lists about 120,000 clones, less than 90% of them singletons. The entry originates in a study of T cell responses to AZD1222 COVID-19 vaccine. Points from the study as a whole: Reports indicate that nearly half of spike-specific TCRs are directed at unmutated variant regions. Spike-specific TCR breadth and depth went up after people got two AZD1222 doses.

CDR1 and CDR2 (germline): SGHDN, FVKESK. The CDR3 extends over 16 amino acids. V lost 1 base, J lost 4 bases, and 5 bases stayed unmatched. This clonotype was sampled from an adult in good health. The sample consisted of peripheral blood, taken on day 0 of AZD1222 vaccination. The chain employs TRBV14 and TRBJ2-1; 9 bases align to TRBD2. CDR3 bases: TGTGCCAGCAGCCAAGCTTGGCTAGCGGGATACAATGAGCAGTTCTTC. Protein sequence: CASSQAWLAGYNEQFF.